This T cell receptor (beta chain) was sequenced in a study of graft-versus-host responses after intestinal transplantation. Study as a whole: Transplants were multivisceral, liver-intestinal, or isolated intestinal.

As to this clone: No antigen is known for it. One end of the junction fails to match germline, which may point to a read error.

Here immunoSEQ multiplex PCR was the method, and the copy in TCRdb shows in-frame clones only, minus some. The sample includes about 47,000 clones, around 96% of them seen just once. General study results and limits: There were GvH clones found in recipient marrow, and some of them appeared first in ileum or blood. Early post-transplant HvG declines showed an association with peak circulating GvH clone levels.

Germline values: CDR1 WSHSY, CDR2 SAAADI. The CDR3 has 9 amino acids. The source was PBMCs, collected approximately 360 days after intestinal transplant. The sequence was obtained from a human patient who received an intestinal transplant, so some T cells may come from the graft donor. This chain joins TRBV10-2 and TRBJ2-4; the D call may be TRBD1 or TRBD2 (5 bases each). CDR3: CASRIGATF. As DNA, the CDR3 is TGCGCCAGCAGGATCGGGGCCACCTTC.